This TCR beta chain was found in a study of cytomegalovirus exposure and HLA in healthy donors. Study-level results: The study flagged 150 to 200 TCR beta chains as cytomegalovirus-associated. An analysis that came later showed most CMV-associated TCR beta chains appearing HLA-restricted. The likely explanation for a cluster of highly shared sequence variants was sequencing artifact.

This clone was seen only a few times. What it binds is not known. A much larger clone differs by one base, so this may be a read error. Germline loops: CDR1 MGHRA, CDR2 YSYEKL. V lost 2 bases, J lost 5 bases, and 15 bases lay in between. The CDR3 totals 15 residues. The PCR had 60 Vbeta and 13 Jbeta primers. Profiling relied on immunoSEQ multiplex PCR, and the TCRdb table lists in-frame clones only, not all of them. Seen here are fewer than 250,000 clones, 75% observed once, and the top ten hold under 2%. The TCR was taken from a woman in her twenties or thirties in good health and CMV-seronegative. The sequenced sample was PBMCs. The chain employs TRBV4-1 and TRBJ1-2; tentatively, D is TRBD1 (5 bases). CDR3 loop: CASSQPGGRLYGYTF. In nucleotides, the CDR3 is TGCGCCAGCAGCCAACCTGGGGGGAGGTTATATGGCTACACCTTC.